The T cell receptor beta chain described here comes from a study of blood T cell repertoires in COVID-19. Overall study: There were acute and convalescent COVID-19 samples, and they came from the United States, Italy and Spain. Nucleic acid was either cDNA or gDNA, and it came from T cells, B-cell-depleted T cells, or PBMCs.

Followed over time, Seattle patients had been enrolled while infection was active. Germline V gives CDR1 LGHDT, CDR2 YNNKEL (reference sequence). V lost 1 base and J 3 bases, leaving 11 bases between the germline ends. The CDR3 covers 15 residues. In the authors' workflow: Reference gene primers were amplified, and this amplification served to estimate nucleated cell counts. Method: immunoSEQ multiplex PCR; TCRdb's copy keeps in-frame clones and lacks some. V, J and clone size derive from that table, while D and trimming were established from the DNA sequence. The sample has 45,000 to 65,000 clones; around 80% are singletons.

The sequencing input was peripheral blood. The sequence was obtained from an elderly woman with COVID-19, enrolled during active disease. The chain is built from TRBV3-1 (or the pseudogene TRBV3-2) and TRBJ2-3, with D unclear. The CDR3 region has the DNA TGTGCCAGCAGCCAAGTCGTGCGCCGAACAGATACGCAGTATTTT. This codes for CASSQVVRRTDTQYF.